This T cell receptor beta chain was recorded in a study of human T cells and chemical hapten exposure. General study findings and limits: High-frequency TCRs, those above 1 in 1000, stayed the same after DPC sensitization.

For this clonotype: No antigen is known for it.

TCRdb re-called the RACE reads through MiXCR, storing one row per CDR3 protein. Of tens of thousands of distinct CDR3 sequences in the sample, about 8.8% were seen once. Regarding time point: healthy volunteer bleed at 2 weeks. The total RNA was obtained from whole blood that was not fractionated. CDR3 length: 16 amino acids. Trimming took 0 bases from V and 7 from J, leaving 16 bases between them. Germline V gene lookup returns CDR1 SGDLS and CDR2 YYNGEE. The receptor's source is a female donor in good health. Some clones in this sample may be carry-over from other donors' samples. V gene TRBV9 combines with J gene TRBJ1-4; D may be TRBD1 (5 bases). What was sequenced was whole blood. The DNA for the CDR3 is TGTGCCAGCAGCGTAGCTCCCCAGGGTGGGGGTGAAAAACTGTTTTTT. Its protein product is CASSVAPQGGGEKLFF.